This T cell receptor beta chain was observed in a study of early T cells in non-severe SARS-CoV-2 infection. This clonotype has ten or more counts. V lost 8 bases to trimming and J lost 3 bases; unmatched junction nucleotides: 1. Germline lookup yields CDR1 SNHLY and CDR2 FYNNEI. This CDR3 contains 12 residues. TCRdb reprocessed the 5' RACE reads with MiXCR, giving one entry per CDR3 protein. The data contain about 24,000 distinct CDR3 sequences, around 4% of them singletons. Sequenced input: whole blood. The TCR comes from an adult who was a healthcare worker with PCR-confirmed SARS-CoV-2 infection or an uninfected control (not recorded which). The V call is TRBV2, the J call TRBJ1-1, with 9 bases aligning to TRBD1. The CDR3 loop reads CASGQGYTEAFF. The CDR3 DNA reads TGTGCCAGCGGACAGGGGTACACTGAAGCTTTCTTT.